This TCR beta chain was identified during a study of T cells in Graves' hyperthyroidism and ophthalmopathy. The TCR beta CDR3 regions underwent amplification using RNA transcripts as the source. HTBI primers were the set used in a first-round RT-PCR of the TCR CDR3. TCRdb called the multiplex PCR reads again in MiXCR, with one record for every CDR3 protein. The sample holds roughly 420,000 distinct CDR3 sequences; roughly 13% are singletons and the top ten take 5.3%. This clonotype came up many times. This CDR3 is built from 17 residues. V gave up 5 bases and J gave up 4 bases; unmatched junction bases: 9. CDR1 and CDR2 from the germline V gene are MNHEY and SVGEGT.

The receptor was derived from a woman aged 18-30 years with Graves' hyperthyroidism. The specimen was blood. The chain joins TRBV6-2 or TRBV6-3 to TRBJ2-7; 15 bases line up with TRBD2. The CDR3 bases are TGTGCCAGCAGTCAAACCTCTGGACTAGCGGGAGGGTACGAGCAGTACTTC. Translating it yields CASSQTSGLAGGYEQYF.